The 18 T cell receptor beta chains given below trace back to one sample, sequenced in a study of cytomegalovirus exposure and HLA in healthy donors. It was with 60 Vbeta and 13 Jbeta primers that the PCR ran. The table came from immunoSEQ multiplex PCR; TCRdb's copy has only in-frame clones and leaves some out. The sample lists approximately 130,000 clones; around three quarters were seen once. The material sequenced was PBMCs. The source of these receptors is a woman in her forties or fifties in good health and CMV-seronegative.

The V and J genes are TRBV9 and TRBJ2-1; possible D gene TRBD1, 6 bases. Germline V gene lookup returns CDR1 SGDLS and CDR2 YYNGEE. The CDR3 spans 15 residues. V dropped 0 bases and J dropped 3 bases, with 10 bases sitting between them. CDR3 region: CASSVEGTHYNEQFF. In DNA form, the CDR3 reads TGTGCCAGCAGCGTAGAGGGGACACACTACAATGAGCAGTTCTTC.

Concerning this clone: One end of the junction does not line up with germline, which may come from a read error. The V call is TRBV6-5, the J call TRBJ1-2, with 11 bases aligning to TRBD1. The CDR3 totals 15 residues. CDR1 MNHEY and CDR2 SVGAGI come from the germline V gene. The CDR3 DNA is TGTGCCAGCAGTTTGGGACAGGGGGGGAACTATGGCTACCCCTTC. Its protein product is CASSLGQGGNYGYPF.

The genes are TRBV7-9 and TRBJ2-7, with a possible D match to TRBD2 (5 bases). Trimming removed 8 bases at V and 0 bases at J, with 14 bases between. The CDR3 contains 14 residues. Germline lookup yields CDR1 SEHNR and CDR2 FQNEAQ (reference sequence). This chain's CDR3 is CASSGMSGSYEQYF. DNA of the CDR3: TGTGCCAGCTCGGGGATGTCAGGCTCCTACGAGCAGTACTTC.

The DNA for the CDR3 is TGTGCCAGCAGCGGACAGGGTCGGGTGGGCCAAGAGACCCAGTACTTC. Translating it yields CASSGQGRVGQETQYF. The chain is built from TRBV7-8 and TRBJ2-5; 8 nucleotides line up with TRBD1. CDR3 length: 16 amino acids. The V gene end was trimmed by 5 bases and the J gene end by 1 base; junction bases not matched to a gene: 9. Germline-derived CDR1 and CDR2 are SGHVS and FQNEAQ.

The chain has TRBV20-1 and TRBJ2-5; D gene uncertain. The CDR3 totals 11 residues. Deletions cut 6 bases from V and 3 bases from J, with 8 bases between. Looked up from germline, CDR1 is DFQATT and CDR2 is SNEGSKA (reference sequence). In nucleotides, the CDR3 is TGCAGTGCAATAGGAGAAGAGACCCAGTACTTC. It encodes CSAIGEETQYF.

The V and J genes are TRBV9 and TRBJ2-1, with 10 bases fitting TRBD2. Germline values: CDR1 SGDLS, CDR2 YYNGEE. V lost 4 bases, J lost 4 bases, and 8 bases stayed unmatched. The length of the CDR3 is 16 residues. DNA of the CDR3: TGTGCCAGCAGCCCCGACCCTAGCGGGAGATACAATGAGCAGTTCTTC. Translated: CASSPDPSGRYNEQFF.

V is TRBV7-2 and J is TRBJ1-5; a weak D match, TRBD1 (5 bases). The germline CDR1 and CDR2 sequences are SGHTA and FQGNSA. The CDR3 consists of 13 residues. Trimming pared 3 bases from V and 5 bases from J, leaving 8 bases between. As DNA, the CDR3 is TGTGCCAGCAGCTTTGACAGAGATCAGCCCCAGCATTTT. Translation gives CASSFDRDQPQHF.

The chain couples TRBV18 to TRBJ2-6; 8 nucleotides agree with TRBD2. Unmatched junction bases numbered 8, after V lost 2 bases and J lost 2 bases. The CDR3 is 18 amino acids. Per the germline V gene, CDR1 is KGHSH and CDR2 is LQKENI. The CDR3 loop reads CASSPSSAGVTGANVLTF. DNA of the CDR3: TGTGCCAGCTCACCATCCTCAGCGGGAGTAACTGGGGCCAACGTCCTGACTTTC.

CDR3 nucleotide sequence: TGTGCCAGCGGGAGAACCAACACCGGGGAGCTGTTTTTT. As protein: CASGRTNTGELFF. The chain employs TRBV9 and TRBJ2-2; D perhaps matches TRBD2 (5 bases). V was shortened by 7 bases and J by 2 bases, with 9 bases between the two germline ends. This CDR3 region has 13 residues. The V gene's germline CDR1 is SGDLS and CDR2 YYNGEE.

This rearrangement joins TRBV9 to TRBJ2-5, with D possibly TRBD2 on 5 matching bases. CDR1 is SGDLS, CDR2 YYNGEE, per germline. V shed 1 base and J shed 5 bases, with 9 bases lying between them. The length of the CDR3 is 13 residues. This chain's CDR3 is CASSVWERETQYF. The DNA of the CDR3 is TGTGCCAGCAGCGTATGGGAGCGGGAGACCCAGTACTTC.

J is TRBJ2-1 and V is TRBV4-1; 13 nucleotides align to TRBD2. The CDR3 is 17 residues long. Germline CDR1 is MGHRA and CDR2 is YSYEKL. Trimming removed 1 base from V and 4 bases from J; junction bases left unmatched: 4. CDR3: CASSQAGTSGTYNEQFF. In DNA form, the CDR3 reads TGCGCCAGCAGCCAAGCCGGGACTAGCGGGACGTACAATGAGCAGTTCTTC.

The CDR3: CASSQDGGSGADTQYF. CDR3 in DNA: TGTGCCAGCAGCCAAGATGGCGGGAGTGGTGCAGATACGCAGTATTTT. The chain links TRBV4-2 to TRBJ2-3; 7 nucleotides agree with TRBD2. Trimming at V came to 0 bases and at J to 4 bases, leaving 7 bases not matched to a gene. Germline CDR1 reads LGHNA; CDR2 reads YNFKEQ. This CDR3 comprises 16 residues.

This clone was detected once. The chain recombines TRBV7-6 with TRBJ2-7; TRBD1 matches at 11 bases. Per the germline V gene, CDR1 is SGHVS and CDR2 is FNYEAQ. Trimming took 5 bases from V and 3 from J; bases not matched to a gene: 6. The length of the CDR3 is 15 residues. Here the CDR3 DNA reads TGTGCCAGCAGCGGGGGGACAGGGGGTGACTACGAGCAGTACTTC. This gives the protein CASSGGTGGDYEQYF. Based on the CDR3 plus reference TRBV7-6 and TRBJ2-7, the full variable domain is GAGVSQSPRYKVTKRGQDVALRCDPISGHVSLYWYRQALGQGPEFLTYFNYEAQQDKSGLPNDRFSAERPEGSISTLTIQRTEQRDSAMYRCASSGGTGGDYEQYFGPGTRLTVT.

The chain couples TRBV7-3 to TRBJ2-5, with D perhaps matching TRBD1 (5 bases). V was pared by 0 bases and J by 7 bases, with 12 bases between. Germline values: CDR1 SGHTA, CDR2 FQGTGA. There are 14 residues in the CDR3. CDR3 sequence reads: CASSLTPGSGTQYF. The CDR3, as DNA: TGTGCCAGCAGCTTAACGCCAGGGTCGGGGACCCAGTACTTC.

This clone was seen only once. V and J are TRBV28 and TRBJ2-7; TRBD1 aligns across 7 bases. The germline V gene encodes CDR1 MDHEN and CDR2 SYDVKM. The CDR3 spans 16 residues. After removal of 2 bases from V and 2 bases from J, the junction contained 9 bases not matched to a gene. CDR3 loop: CASSLRGGFDPYEQYF. As DNA, the CDR3 is TGTGCCAGCAGTTTACGAGGGGGCTTCGATCCCTACGAGCAGTACTTC.

The table lists this clone with a few counts. This chain joins TRBV10-3 and TRBJ2-3, with 10 bases matching TRBD1. This CDR3 spans 14 amino acids. Germline V gives CDR1 ENHRY, CDR2 SYGVKD. Trimming took 6 bases from V and 5 from J; bases not matched to a gene: 5. The CDR3 nucleotides are TGTGCCATCAGCCCGGACAGGGGGGGAGATACGCAGTATTTT. Translated: CAISPDRGGDTQYF.

The V call is TRBV18, the J call TRBJ1-1, with 9 bases lining up with TRBD1. CDR1 KGHSH and CDR2 LQKENI come from the germline V gene. Germline trimming cut 4 bases from V and 1 base from J; bases unmatched to any gene: 4. The CDR3 loop spans 15 amino acids. The CDR3 DNA reads as TGTGCCAGCTCACGGGACAGGGAGGGGAACACTGAAGCTTTCTTT. It encodes CASSRDREGNTEAFF.

The chain links TRBV19 to TRBJ1-2, with 9 bases matching TRBD1. This CDR3 comprises 15 residues. J lost 2 bases, V lost 5 bases, and 6 bases had no gene match. Germline V gives CDR1 LNHDA, CDR2 SQIVND (reference sequence). CDR3 region: CASSSRTGVNYGYTF. The CDR3 bases are TGTGCCAGTAGTTCTAGGACAGGGGTAAACTATGGCTACACCTTC.